The entry that follows covers one T cell receptor beta chain sequence. A read error may produce the germline difference seen at one junction end. The sample comes from a study of T and B cells in COVID-19 patients. In the study overall: Median age was around 35 years in the recovered cohort and 67 years in the active-infection cohort.

TRB was amplified from approximately 250-500 ng of blood genomic DNA. This CDR3 region has 13 residues. CDR1 and CDR2 from the germline V gene are SGHTA and FQGNSA. BIOMED2 TRB-A/B primer pools were used in multiplex TRB PCR. MiXCR, run by TCRdb on the multiplex PCR reads, gives a single entry per CDR3 protein. The sample consists of several thousand distinct CDR3 sequences, over 25% of them appearing once. The chain joins TRBV7-2 to TRBJ2-7; D might be TRBD2 (7 bases). The sequence came from a human donor who had recovered from COVID-19. The sequenced material came from blood. The CDR3 spells CSSSLRGRDEQYF. The CDR3 nucleotides are TGTTCCAGCAGCCTAAGGGGGAGGGACGAGCAGTACTTC.